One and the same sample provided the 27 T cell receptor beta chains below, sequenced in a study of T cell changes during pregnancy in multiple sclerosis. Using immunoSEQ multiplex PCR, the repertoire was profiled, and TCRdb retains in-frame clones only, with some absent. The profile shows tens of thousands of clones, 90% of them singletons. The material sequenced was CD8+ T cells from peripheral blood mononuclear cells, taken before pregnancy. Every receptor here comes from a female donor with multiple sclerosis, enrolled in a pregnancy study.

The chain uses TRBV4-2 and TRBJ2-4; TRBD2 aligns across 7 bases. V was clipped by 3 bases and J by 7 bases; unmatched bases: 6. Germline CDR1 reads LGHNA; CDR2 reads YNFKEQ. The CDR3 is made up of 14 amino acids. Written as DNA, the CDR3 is TGTGCCAGCAGCCAGGGCGGGGGAGGGAACATTCAGTACTTC. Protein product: CASSQGGGGNIQYF.

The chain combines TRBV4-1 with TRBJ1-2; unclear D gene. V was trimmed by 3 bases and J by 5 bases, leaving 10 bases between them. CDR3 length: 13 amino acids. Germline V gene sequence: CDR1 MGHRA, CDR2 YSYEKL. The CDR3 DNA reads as TGCGCCAGCAGCCAGCCAGGCGGGTATGGCTACACCTTC. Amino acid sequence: CASSQPGGYGYTF.

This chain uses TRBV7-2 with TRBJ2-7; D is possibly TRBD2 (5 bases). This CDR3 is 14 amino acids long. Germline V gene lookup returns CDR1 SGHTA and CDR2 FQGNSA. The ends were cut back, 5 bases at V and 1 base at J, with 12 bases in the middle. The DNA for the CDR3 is TGTGCCAGCAGCCACTCTCCGGGGTCCTACGAGCAGTACTTC. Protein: CASSHSPGSYEQYF.

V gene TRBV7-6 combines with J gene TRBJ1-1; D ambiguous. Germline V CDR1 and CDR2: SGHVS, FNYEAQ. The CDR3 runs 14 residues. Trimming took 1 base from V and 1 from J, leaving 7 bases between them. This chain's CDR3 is CASSLELENTEAFF. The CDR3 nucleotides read TGTGCCAGCAGCTTAGAACTTGAGAACACTGAAGCTTTCTTT.

The CDR3 nucleotides read TGTGCCAGTAGGTCCGGTTCGGATACGCAGTATTTT. It specifies CASRSGSDTQYF. The chain has TRBV19 and TRBJ2-3; no clear D gene. The germline CDR1 and CDR2 sequences are LNHDA and SQIVND (reference sequence). Trimming removed 6 bases from V and 6 bases from J, with 10 bases in between. The CDR3 contains 12 residues. Full variable domain (outside the CDR3, taken from reference TRBV19 and TRBJ2-3): DGGITQSPKYLFRKEGQNVTLSCEQNLNHDAMYWYRQDPGQGLRLIYYSQIVNDFQKGDIAEGYSVSREKKESFPLTVTSAQKNPTAFYLCASRSGSDTQYFGPGTRLTVL.

CDR3 nucleotides: TGTGCCAGCAGCGAGGGGGACGGAGGATACGAGCAGTACTTC. Translating gives CASSEGDGGYEQYF. The rearrangement joins TRBV9 to TRBJ2-7; a weak D match, TRBD1 (6 bases). Germline CDR1 and CDR2: SGDLS and YYNGEE. The ends were cut back, 3 bases at V and 4 bases at J, with 14 bases in the middle. This CDR3 contains 14 residues.

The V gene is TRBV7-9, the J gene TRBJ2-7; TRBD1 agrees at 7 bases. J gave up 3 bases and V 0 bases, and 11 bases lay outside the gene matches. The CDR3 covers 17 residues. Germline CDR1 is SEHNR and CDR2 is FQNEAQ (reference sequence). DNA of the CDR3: TGTGCCAGCAGCTTAGCGCTAACAGGGACAGCCCACTACGAGCAGTACTTC. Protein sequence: CASSLALTGTAHYEQYF.

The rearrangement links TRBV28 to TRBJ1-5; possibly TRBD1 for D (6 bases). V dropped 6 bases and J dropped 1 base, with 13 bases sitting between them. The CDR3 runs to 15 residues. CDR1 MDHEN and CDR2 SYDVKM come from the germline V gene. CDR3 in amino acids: CASSPRTGSNQPQHF. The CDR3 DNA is TGTGCCAGCAGCCCCCGCACAGGGAGCAATCAGCCCCAGCATTTT.

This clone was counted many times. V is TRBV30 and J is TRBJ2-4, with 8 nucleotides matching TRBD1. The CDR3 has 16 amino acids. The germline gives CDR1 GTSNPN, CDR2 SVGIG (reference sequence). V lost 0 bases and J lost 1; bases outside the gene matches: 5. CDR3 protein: CAWSVLQGAAKNIQYF. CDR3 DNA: TGTGCCTGGAGTGTTCTTCAGGGGGCTGCCAAAAACATTCAGTACTTC.

CDR3 DNA: TGTGCCGCGGAGGTACACTCTGGAAACACCATATATTTT. Translated: CAAEVHSGNTIYF. The gene calls are TRBV7-9 and TRBJ1-3; no clear D gene. The germline V gene encodes CDR1 SEHNR and CDR2 FQNEAQ (reference sequence). This CDR3 spans 13 amino acids. The V and J ends lost 11 bases and 0 bases respectively, with 11 bases between them.

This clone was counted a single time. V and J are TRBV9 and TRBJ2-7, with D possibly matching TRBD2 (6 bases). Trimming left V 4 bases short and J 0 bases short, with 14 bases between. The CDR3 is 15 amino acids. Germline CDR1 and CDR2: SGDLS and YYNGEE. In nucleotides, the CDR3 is TGTGCCAGCAGCCTAGGGGACGGGGGCTCCTACGAGCAGTACTTC. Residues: CASSLGDGGSYEQYF. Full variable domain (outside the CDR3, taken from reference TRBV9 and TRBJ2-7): DSGVTQTPKHLITATGQRVTLRCSPRSGDLSVYWYQQSLDQGLQFLIQYYNGEERAKGNILERFSAQQFPDLHSELNLSSLELGDSALYFCASSLGDGGSYEQYFGPGTRLTVT.

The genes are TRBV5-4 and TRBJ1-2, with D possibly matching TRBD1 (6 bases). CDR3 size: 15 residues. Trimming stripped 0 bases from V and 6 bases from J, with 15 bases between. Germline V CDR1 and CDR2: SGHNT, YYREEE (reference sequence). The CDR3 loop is CASSLVGGGMNGYTF. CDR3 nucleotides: TGTGCCAGCAGCTTGGTTGGGGGCGGTATGAATGGCTACACCTTC.

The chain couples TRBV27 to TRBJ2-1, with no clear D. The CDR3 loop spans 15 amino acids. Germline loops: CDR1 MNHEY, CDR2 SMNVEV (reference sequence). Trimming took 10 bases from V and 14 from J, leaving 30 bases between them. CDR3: CATRTDLSSFNVEFF. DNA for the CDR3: TGTGCCACCAGAACTGATCTCTCTTCGTTCAACGTCGAGTTCTTC.

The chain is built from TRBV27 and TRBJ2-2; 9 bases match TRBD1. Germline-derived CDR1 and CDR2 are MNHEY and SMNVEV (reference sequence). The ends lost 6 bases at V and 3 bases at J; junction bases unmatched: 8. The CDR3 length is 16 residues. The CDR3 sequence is CASRPWTGVHTGELFF. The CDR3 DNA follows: TGTGCCAGCAGACCCTGGACAGGGGTGCACACCGGGGAGCTGTTTTTT.

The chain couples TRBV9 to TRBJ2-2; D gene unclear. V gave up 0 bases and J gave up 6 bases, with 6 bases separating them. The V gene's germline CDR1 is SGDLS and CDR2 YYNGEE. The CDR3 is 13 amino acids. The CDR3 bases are TGTGCCAGCAGCGTAGGAGGTCCCGGGGAGCTGTTTTTT. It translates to CASSVGGPGELFF.

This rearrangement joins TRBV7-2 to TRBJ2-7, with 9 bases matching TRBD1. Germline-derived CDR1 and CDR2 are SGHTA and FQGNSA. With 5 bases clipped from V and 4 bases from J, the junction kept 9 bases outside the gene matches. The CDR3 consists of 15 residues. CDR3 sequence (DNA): TGTGCCAGCAGCCAATCCGGACAGGGGACATACGAGCAGTACTTC. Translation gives CASSQSGQGTYEQYF.

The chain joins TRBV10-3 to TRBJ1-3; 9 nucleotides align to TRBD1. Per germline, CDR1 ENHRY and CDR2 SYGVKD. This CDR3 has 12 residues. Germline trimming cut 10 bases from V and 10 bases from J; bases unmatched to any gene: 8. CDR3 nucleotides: TGTGCCACCAAGACGGGGACAGGGACCATATATTTT. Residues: CATKTGTGTIYF.

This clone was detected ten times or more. CDR3 in DNA: TGTGCCAGCAGTTCGACAGTCCAAGAGACCCAGTACTTC. Residues: CASSSTVQETQYF. This rearrangement joins TRBV6-4 to TRBJ2-5, with TRBD1 as a possible D gene (5 bases). The germline V gene encodes CDR1 MRHNA and CDR2 SNTAGT. V lost 5 bases and J lost 1, with 8 bases in between. The CDR3 covers 13 residues.

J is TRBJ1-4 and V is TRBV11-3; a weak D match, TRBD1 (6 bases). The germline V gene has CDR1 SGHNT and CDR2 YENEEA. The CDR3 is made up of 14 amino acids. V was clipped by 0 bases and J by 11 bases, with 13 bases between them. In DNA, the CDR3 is TGTGCCAGCAGCTTAGATCCCCAGGGGCAGAAACTGTTTTTT. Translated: CASSLDPQGQKLFF.

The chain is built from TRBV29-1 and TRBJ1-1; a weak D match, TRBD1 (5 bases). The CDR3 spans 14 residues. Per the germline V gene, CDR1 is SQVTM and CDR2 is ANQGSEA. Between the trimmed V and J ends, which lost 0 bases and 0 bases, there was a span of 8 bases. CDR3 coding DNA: TGCAGCGTTGAAGAGGGGGAGGTGAACACTGAAGCTTTCTTT. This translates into CSVEEGEVNTEAFF.

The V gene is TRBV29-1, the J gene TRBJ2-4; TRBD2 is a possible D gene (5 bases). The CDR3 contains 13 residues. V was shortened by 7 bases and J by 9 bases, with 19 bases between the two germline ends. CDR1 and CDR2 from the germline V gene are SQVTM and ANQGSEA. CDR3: CSAPDGREGIQYF. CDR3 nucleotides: TGCAGCGCCCCGGACGGCCGCGAGGGCATTCAGTACTTC.

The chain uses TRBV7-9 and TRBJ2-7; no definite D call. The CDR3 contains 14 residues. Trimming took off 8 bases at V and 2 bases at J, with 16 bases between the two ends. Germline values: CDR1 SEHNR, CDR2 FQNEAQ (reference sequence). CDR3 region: CASLGESDPYEQYF. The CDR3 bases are TGTGCCAGCCTAGGAGAATCCGACCCCTACGAGCAGTACTTC.

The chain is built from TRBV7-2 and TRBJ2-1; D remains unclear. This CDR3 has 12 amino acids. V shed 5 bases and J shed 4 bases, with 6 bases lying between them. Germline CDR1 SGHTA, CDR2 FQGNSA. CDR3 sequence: CASSASYNEQFF. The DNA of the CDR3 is TGTGCCAGCAGCGCGTCGTACAATGAGCAGTTCTTC.

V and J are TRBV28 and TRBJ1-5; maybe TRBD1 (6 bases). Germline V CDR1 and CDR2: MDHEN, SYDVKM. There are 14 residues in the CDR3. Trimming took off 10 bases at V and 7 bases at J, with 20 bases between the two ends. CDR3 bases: TGTGCCACCCGGTGGGCAGGGGTCGGGCAGCCCCAGCATTTT. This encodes CATRWAGVGQPQHF.

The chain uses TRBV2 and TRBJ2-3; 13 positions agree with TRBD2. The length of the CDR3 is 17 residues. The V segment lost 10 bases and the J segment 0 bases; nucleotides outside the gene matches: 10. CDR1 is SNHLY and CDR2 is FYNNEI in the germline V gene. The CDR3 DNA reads TGTGCCACCTTACTAGCGGGGGGGCACATGAGCACAGATACGCAGTATTTT. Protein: CATLLAGGHMSTDTQYF.

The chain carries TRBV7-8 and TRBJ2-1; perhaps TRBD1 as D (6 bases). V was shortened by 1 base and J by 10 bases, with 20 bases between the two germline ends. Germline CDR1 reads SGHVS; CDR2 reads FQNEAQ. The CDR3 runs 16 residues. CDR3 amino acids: CASSLDGSAGRGEQFF. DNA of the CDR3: TGTGCCAGCAGCTTAGACGGAAGCGCGGGTAGGGGGGAGCAGTTCTTC.

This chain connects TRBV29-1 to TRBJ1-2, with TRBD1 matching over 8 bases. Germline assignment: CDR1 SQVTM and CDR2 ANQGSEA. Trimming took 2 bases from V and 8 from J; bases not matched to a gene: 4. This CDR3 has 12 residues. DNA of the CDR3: TGCAGCGTTGAACAGGGGGCGTGGGGCTACACCTTC. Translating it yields CSVEQGAWGYTF. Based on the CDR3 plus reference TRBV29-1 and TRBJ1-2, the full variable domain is SAVISQKPSRDICQRGTSLTIQCQVDSQVTMMFWYRQQPGQSLTLIATANQGSEATYESGFVIDKFPISRPNLTFSTLTVSNMSPEDSSIYLCSVEQGAWGYTFGSGTRLTVV.